The text below deals with one T cell receptor beta chain. This specimen comes from a study of blood T cell repertoires in COVID-19. Overall study context: From T cells, B-cell-depleted T cells, or PBMCs came the material, which was cDNA or gDNA.

Some clones are missing from TCRdb's copy, which holds only in-frame ones; the method was immunoSEQ multiplex PCR. The sample records about 150,000 clones, roughly four fifths being singletons. V was shortened by 2 bases and J by 4 bases, with 9 bases between the two germline ends. There are 14 residues in the CDR3. The germline V gene encodes CDR1 MNHEY and CDR2 SVGEGT. The sequenced sample was PBMCs or T cells enriched from blood (not recorded which). The source is a man aged 50 or older who had recovered from COVID-19. The gene calls are TRBV6-2 or TRBV6-3 and TRBJ1-5; D remains ambiguous. The CDR3 loop is CASSYRGINQPQHF. The CDR3 bases are TGTGCCAGCAGTTACAGAGGGATTAATCAGCCCCAGCATTTT.